These 18 T cell receptor beta chains were all obtained from the same sample, sequenced in a study of OX40 agonist ivuxolimab in advanced cancers. Data came from immunoSEQ multiplex PCR; TCRdb stores just in-frame clones and leaves some out. Here the sample spans tens of thousands of clones, about 85% being singletons. This specimen was CD4+ or CD8+ T cells sorted from blood, taken in a trial of the OX40 agonist ivuxolimab. Source of these receptors: an adult with an advanced solid tumor such as melanoma, head and neck, liver or kidney cancer.

The rearrangement joins TRBV6-1 to TRBJ1-1; D is undetermined. This CDR3 comprises 13 residues. Trimming took off 2 bases at V and 3 bases at J, with 7 bases between the two ends. The germline CDR1 and CDR2 sequences are MNHNS and SASEGT. The CDR3 here is CASSEPRDTEAFF. CDR3 nucleotides: TGTGCCAGCAGTGAACCCCGGGACACTGAAGCTTTCTTT.

The chain couples TRBV11-2 to TRBJ2-1; 14 bases align to TRBD2. V shed 5 bases and J 8 bases; nucleotides not matched to a gene: 5. There are 15 residues in the CDR3. The germline gives CDR1 SGHAT, CDR2 FQNNGV. CDR3 coding DNA: TGTGCCAGCAGCCAGGGGACTAGCGGGAGCTATGAGCAGTTCTTC. Translation gives CASSQGTSGSYEQFF.

V and J are TRBV5-4 and TRBJ2-7; possibly TRBD2 for D (6 bases). The CDR3 has 14 amino acids. CDR1 and CDR2 (germline): SGHNT, YYREEE (reference sequence). V was pared by 0 bases and J by 3 bases, with 10 bases between. The CDR3 DNA reads TGTGCCAGCAGCTTGGCCGGGAGTAGCTACGAGCAGTACTTC. Translation: CASSLAGSSYEQYF.

The genes are TRBV6-5 and TRBJ2-7; the D is unclear. Germline V gene data show CDR1 as MNHEY and CDR2 as SVGAGI. The CDR3 runs to 14 residues. Trimming removed 2 bases at V and 2 bases at J, with 10 bases between. The DNA for the CDR3 is TGTGCCAGCAGTTACCGGCAGATCCCCTACGAGCAGTACTTC. Translated: CASSYRQIPYEQYF.

The chain combines TRBV6-5 with TRBJ1-6; 8 bases agree with TRBD1. This CDR3 comprises 16 residues. Germline V gene data show CDR1 as MNHEY and CDR2 as SVGAGI. J gave up 7 bases and V 2 bases, and 7 bases lay outside the gene matches. This chain's CDR3 is CASSYQGTGWNSPLHF. CDR3 coding DNA: TGTGCCAGCAGTTACCAAGGGACAGGTTGGAATTCACCCCTCCACTTT.

The chain joins TRBV27 to TRBJ2-1, with D tentatively TRBD1 (7 bases). Trimming took 7 bases from V and 5 from J, leaving 15 bases between them. The CDR3 is made up of 14 amino acids. Germline V lookup: CDR1 MNHEY, CDR2 SMNVEV (reference sequence). This CDR3 is CASTRRGQDNEQFF. CDR3 nucleotide sequence: TGTGCCAGCACCCGGAGGGGGCAAGACAATGAGCAGTTCTTC.

The rearrangement links TRBV2 to TRBJ2-1; perhaps TRBD1 as D (5 bases). The germline gives CDR1 SNHLY, CDR2 FYNNEI. The V end lost 4 bases, the J end lost 6 bases, and 19 bases lay between the germline ends. The CDR3 covers 16 residues. CDR3 protein: CASSVGAGKLSNEQFF. In DNA, the CDR3 is TGTGCCAGCAGTGTCGGTGCAGGGAAATTATCCAATGAGCAGTTCTTC.

The rearrangement joins TRBV11-2 to TRBJ2-5; tentatively, D is TRBD2 (6 bases). The CDR3 totals 18 residues. Deletions cut 2 bases from V and 1 base from J, with 20 bases between. In germline, CDR1 is SGHAT, CDR2 FQNNGV. CDR3 DNA sequence: TGTGCCAGCAGCTTATTAGGAACGGGGGAGACCGTCCAAGAGACCCAGTACTTC. It encodes CASSLLGTGETVQETQYF.

V gene TRBV23-1 combines with J gene TRBJ1-5, with TRBD1 identical over 10 bases. TRBV23-1 has ORF status, its function being uncertain. The V segment lost 6 bases and the J segment 4 bases; nucleotides outside the gene matches: 9. CDR3 length: 16 residues. The CDR3 DNA is TGCGCCAGCAGCCTAGACGACAGGGGGCATAATCAGCCCCAGCATTTT. The encoded protein is CASSLDDRGHNQPQHF.

The rearrangement links TRBV11-3 to TRBJ2-3, with a possible D match to TRBD2 (5 bases). Between the trimmed V and J ends, which lost 5 bases and 0 bases, there was a span of 12 bases. The CDR3 has 15 residues. Germline V CDR1 and CDR2: SGHNT, YENEEA. CDR3 DNA: TGTGCCAGCAGCCACGGGGTAGCCAGCACAGATACGCAGTATTTT. Amino acid sequence: CASSHGVASTDTQYF.

The chain links TRBV27 to TRBJ2-3; possibly TRBD1 or TRBD2 for D (5 bases each). This CDR3 region has 13 residues. V lost 5 bases, J lost 2 bases, and 8 bases lay in between. Germline V CDR1 and CDR2: MNHEY, SMNVEV (reference sequence). The CDR3, as DNA: TGTGCCAGCAGTCTGGGACCCACAGATACGCAGTATTTT. Its protein product is CASSLGPTDTQYF.

The V and J genes are TRBV27 and TRBJ1-5, with 10 nucleotides matching TRBD1. In germline, CDR1 is MNHEY, CDR2 SMNVEV (reference sequence). The V and J ends lost 7 bases and 4 bases, in that order; junction bases with no gene match: 4. This CDR3 is 14 amino acids long. The chain's CDR3 is CASKADRGNQPQHF. CDR3 in DNA: TGTGCCAGCAAAGCGGACAGGGGGAATCAGCCCCAGCATTTT.

The chain couples TRBV19 to TRBJ2-7; 8 bases are a match to TRBD1. CDR1 LNHDA and CDR2 SQIVND come from the germline V gene (reference sequence). There are 13 residues in the CDR3. The V gene end was trimmed by 5 bases and the J gene end by 7 bases; junction bases not matched to a gene: 7. The CDR3 region is CASSSGTGLEQYF. In DNA, the CDR3 is TGTGCCAGTAGTTCCGGGACAGGCCTTGAGCAGTACTTC.

This clone was detected only once. This chain links TRBV6-1 with TRBJ1-3; D remains unclear. There are 14 residues in the CDR3. V was clipped by 7 bases and J by 2 bases, with 12 bases between them. The V gene's germline CDR1 is MNHNS and CDR2 SASEGT. CDR3 loop: CASILTQAGNTIYF. The CDR3 DNA reads as TGTGCCAGCATATTGACGCAAGCTGGAAACACCATATATTTT.

CDR3 nucleotides: TGTGCCAGTAGTAGGGACAGGGGCGAGCAGTTCTTC. Encoded protein: CASSRDRGEQFF. The chain couples TRBV19 to TRBJ2-1; 10 bases map to TRBD1. V lost 4 bases to trimming and J lost 10 bases; unmatched junction nucleotides: 1. Looked up from germline, CDR1 is LNHDA and CDR2 is SQIVND (reference sequence). This CDR3 spans 12 amino acids. The full variable domain, in which reference TRBV19 and TRBJ2-1 provide the parts outside the CDR3, is DGGITQSPKYLFRKEGQNVTLSCEQNLNHDAMYWYRQDPGQGLRLIYYSQIVNDFQKGDIAEGYSVSREKKESFPLTVTSAQKNPTAFYLCASSRDRGEQFFGPGTRLTVL.

The rearrangement links TRBV7-2 to TRBJ2-5; D may match TRBD1 or TRBD2 (6 bases each). Germline V CDR1 and CDR2: SGHTA, FQGNSA. V was clipped by 7 bases and J by 5 bases, with 17 bases between them. This CDR3 has 14 residues. CDR3 protein: CASTSRRGWETQYF. CDR3 bases: TGTGCCAGCACCTCTCGGAGGGGGTGGGAGACCCAGTACTTC.

The chain has TRBV6-6 and TRBJ2-5, with D unresolved. Germline V CDR1 and CDR2: MNHNY, SVGAGI (reference sequence). The CDR3 sequence is 13 residues long. With 5 bases removed from V and 0 bases from J, the gap between germline ends came to 7 bases. DNA for the CDR3: TGTGCCAGCAGTCCTCAGTACCAAGAGACCCAGTACTTC. This gives the protein CASSPQYQETQYF.

CDR3 DNA: TGTGCCAGCAGTTTTGGCAGCCCCCCTGGCTACACCTTC. The encoded protein is CASSFGSPPGYTF. This chain uses TRBV28 with TRBJ1-2, with D unresolved. The CDR3 contains 13 residues. V was pared by 3 bases and J by 7 bases, with 12 bases between. The germline V gene encodes CDR1 MDHEN and CDR2 SYDVKM.